This T cell receptor beta chain was sequenced for a study of cytomegalovirus exposure and HLA in healthy donors. Findings of the study overall: About 87% or about 30% of the time was how often most TCR beta V segments were productive, according to an earlier analysis. A later analysis showed that HLA-associated TCR beta chains had undergone more clonal expansion than equally common others. Cytomegalovirus-associated status was assigned to about 180 TCR beta chains.

Donors counted as nominally healthy when sampled, yet unrecorded immune exposures were likely. Points on this clone: The antigen is not known.

PCR amplification relied on 60 Vbeta primers (plus 13 Jbeta primers). TCRdb's table, derived via immunoSEQ multiplex PCR, lists solely in-frame clones and lacks some. The sample holds over 95,000 clones, 70% to 80% seen once. This CDR3 comprises 17 residues. The germline CDR1 and CDR2 sequences are SGHDN and FVKESK. Deletions cut 8 bases from V and 7 bases from J, with 24 bases between. This receptor was obtained from a female donor in good health and CMV-seronegative. The chain recombines TRBV14 with TRBJ1-6; D gene unclear. The specimen sequenced was PBMCs. The CDR3 is CASSLRTGSTGNSPLHF. The CDR3 DNA sequence: TGTGCCAGCTCCCTCAGGACGGGGTCCACGGGGAATTCACCCCTCCACTTT.